Shown below are 19 T cell receptor beta chains from a single sample sequenced in a study of T-cell reconstitution after alpha-beta-depleted transplantation in children. A TCRbeta library incorporating unique molecular identifiers was prepared. TCRdb re-called the PCR reads through MiXCR, storing one row per CDR3 protein. The data show around 440,000 distinct CDR3 sequences, roughly a tenth seen once. The sample was PBMCs, taken before TCRalphabeta/CD19-depleted stem cell transplant. Receptor source: a child under 10 years old with inherited bone marrow failure, due to receive a stem cell transplant.

This clonotype has a count of ten or more. The chain has TRBV6-2 or TRBV6-3 and TRBJ1-2, with no clear D. This CDR3 has 12 residues. CDR1 and CDR2 from the germline V gene are MNHEY and SVGEGT. V dropped 2 bases and J dropped 7 bases, with 8 bases sitting between them. This chain's CDR3 is CASSYVGVGYTF. For the CDR3, the DNA is TGTGCCAGCAGTTACGTCGGGGTTGGCTACACCTTC.

This clonotype has more than one count but fewer than ten. The chain employs TRBV20-1 and TRBJ2-1; 9 positions match TRBD2. The germline V gene has CDR1 DFQATT and CDR2 SNEGSKA (reference sequence). With 3 bases clipped from V and 12 bases from J, the junction kept 9 bases outside the gene matches. This CDR3 spans 13 amino acids. The CDR3 is CSASLLGRGGQFF. The CDR3 DNA is TGCAGTGCTAGTCTGCTAGGGCGGGGGGGGCAGTTCTTC.

This clonotype turned up a few times. This sequence joins TRBV28 and TRBJ2-2; maybe TRBD1 (5 bases). V lost 4 bases and J lost 4, with 10 bases in between. The CDR3 consists of 14 residues. Germline V gene sequence: CDR1 MDHEN, CDR2 SYDVKM. CDR3 in amino acids: CASSSQGFTGELFF. As DNA, the CDR3 is TGTGCCAGCAGTTCTCAGGGTTTCACCGGGGAGCTGTTTTTT.

This clonotype was picked up a small number of times. The J gene is TRBJ2-2, the V gene TRBV4-3, with unresolved D. Trimming left V 0 bases short and J 6 bases short, with 14 bases between. Looked up from germline, CDR1 is LGHNA and CDR2 is YSLEER. The CDR3 contains 16 residues. CDR3 DNA sequence: TGCGCCAGCAGCCAAGATCCCATTTACAGCGCCGGGGAGCTGTTTTTT. Translation gives CASSQDPIYSAGELFF.

This clonotype was detected ten times or more. This chain uses TRBV4-3 with TRBJ2-2; TRBD2 matches at 11 bases. After removal of 1 base from V and 6 bases from J, the junction contained 7 bases not matched to a gene. CDR3 length equals 17 residues. Germline CDR1 LGHNA, CDR2 YSLEER. In nucleotides, the CDR3 is TGCGCCAGCAGCCAAGTTCGTCCTAGCGGGAGGTCCGGGGAGCTGTTTTTT. Residues: CASSQVRPSGRSGELFF.

This clonotype was picked up many times. This sequence joins TRBV29-1 and TRBJ2-2; the match to TRBD2 covers 14 bases. The V segment lost 5 bases and the J segment 2 bases; nucleotides outside the gene matches: 10. Germline V gives CDR1 SQVTM, CDR2 ANQGSEA. This CDR3 has 18 amino acids. The CDR3 loop is CSVLERTSGRRNTGELFF. The CDR3 DNA reads as TGCAGCGTTCTAGAACGGACTAGCGGGAGGAGAAACACCGGGGAGCTGTTTTTT.

The table lists this clonotype with many counts. The V and J genes are TRBV10-2 and TRBJ1-6; no clear D. The CDR3 sequence is 17 residues long. CDR1 is WSHSY and CDR2 is SAAADI in the germline V gene. Trimming removed 3 bases at V and 0 bases at J, with 12 bases between. CDR3 DNA: TGCGCCAGCAGTGACCCCCCAGGCAGCTCCTATAATTCACCCCTCCACTTT. Protein sequence: CASSDPPGSSYNSPLHF.

This clonotype was counted many times. The chain couples TRBV10-3 to TRBJ1-4, with D unclear. Germline V gene data show CDR1 as ENHRY and CDR2 as SYGVKD. The CDR3 is 16 residues long. With 3 bases removed from V and 2 bases from J, the gap between germline ends came to 13 bases. The CDR3 nucleotides read TGTGCCATCAGTGATGACAACAAGTCCACTAATGAAAAACTGTTTTTT. It translates to CAISDDNKSTNEKLFF.

Many counts were recorded for this clonotype. The rearrangement links TRBV18 to TRBJ2-5; D is undetermined. The V end lost 0 bases, the J end lost 5 bases, and 13 bases lay between the germline ends. Germline V CDR1 and CDR2: KGHSH, LQKENI. This CDR3 spans 15 amino acids. This chain's CDR3 is CASSPPGAGEETQYF. The CDR3 nucleotides read TGTGCCAGCTCACCACCAGGCGCAGGCGAGGAGACCCAGTACTTC.

This clonotype showed up many times. The chain has TRBV12-3 or TRBV12-4 and TRBJ2-3, with D perhaps TRBD1 (5 bases). V was pared by 9 bases and J by 1 base, with 17 bases between. The CDR3 loop spans 15 amino acids. CDR3 protein: CASDSSQRGTDTQYF. The CDR3 bases are TGTGCCAGTGACAGTTCCCAACGTGGCACAGATACGCAGTATTTT.

This chain uses TRBV6-2 or TRBV6-3 with TRBJ2-1; 8 bases agree with TRBD2. This CDR3 spans 15 amino acids. Per the germline V gene, CDR1 is MNHEY and CDR2 is SVGEGT. V was pared by 2 bases and J by 5 bases, with 5 bases of the junction left unmatched. CDR3: CASSYAAGGDNEQFF. CDR3 nucleotide sequence: TGTGCCAGCAGTTACGCGGCGGGAGGCGACAATGAGCAGTTCTTC.

The rearrangement links TRBV27 to TRBJ2-3; D unclear. Germline loops: CDR1 MNHEY, CDR2 SMNVEV (reference sequence). Trimming left V 1 base short and J 7 bases short, with 12 bases between. The CDR3 runs 14 residues. The CDR3 DNA follows: TGTGCCAGCAGTTTATATGGGAAAGAAAATACGCAGTATTTT. Translation: CASSLYGKENTQYF.

The chain recombines TRBV9 with TRBJ1-1; possibly TRBD1 for D (5 bases). V lost 1 base and J 1 base, leaving 8 bases between the germline ends. The CDR3 has 14 residues. Germline assignment: CDR1 SGDLS and CDR2 YYNGEE. CDR3 coding DNA: TGTGCCAGCAGCGTACCGGGACCGAACACTGAAGCTTTCTTT. Translated, it gives CASSVPGPNTEAFF.

This clonotype has ten or more counts. The J gene is TRBJ2-5, the V gene TRBV29-1; tentative D call: TRBD2 (6 bases). The V end was cut by 7 bases, the J end by 3 bases, with 12 bases between. This CDR3 is 12 amino acids long. Germline loops: CDR1 SQVTM, CDR2 ANQGSEA. The CDR3 here is CSAQEGKETQYF. DNA of the CDR3: TGCAGCGCTCAGGAGGGAAAAGAGACCCAGTACTTC.

This clonotype was counted at least ten times. The chain carries TRBV28 and TRBJ2-7; D may be TRBD2 (6 bases). The CDR3 covers 14 residues. Germline assignment: CDR1 MDHEN and CDR2 SYDVKM. Trimming stripped 10 bases from V and 2 bases from J, with 18 bases between. DNA for the CDR3: TGTGCCATCACAGGCACAGGAGGGACCTACGAGCAGTACTTC. Its protein is CAITGTGGTYEQYF.

J is TRBJ2-1 and V is TRBV15; D may be TRBD2 (5 bases). The germline V gene has CDR1 LNHNV and CDR2 YYDKDF (reference sequence). Between the trimmed V and J ends, which lost 0 bases and 2 bases, there was a span of 14 bases. The CDR3 is 17 residues long. CDR3 in amino acids: CATSRDLQRYPYNEQFF. As DNA, the CDR3 is TGTGCCACCAGCAGAGATCTACAGCGGTACCCCTACAATGAGCAGTTCTTC. Drawing the rest from reference TRBV15 and TRBJ2-1, the complete variable domain is DAMVIQNPRYQVTQFGKPVTLSCSQTLNHNVMYWYQQKSSQAPKLLFHYYDKDFNNEADTPDNFQSRRPNTSFCFLDIRSPGLGDTAMYLCATSRDLQRYPYNEQFFGPGTRLTVL.

This clonotype came up a few times. The chain couples TRBV6-2 or TRBV6-3 to TRBJ2-2; D gene ambiguous. Trimming pared 5 bases from V and 0 bases from J, leaving 10 bases between. CDR3 length: 15 amino acids. Per germline, CDR1 MNHEY and CDR2 SVGEGT. For the CDR3, the DNA is TGTGCCAGCAGTGATCTACCTCCGAACACCGGGGAGCTGTTTTTT. Its translation is CASSDLPPNTGELFF.

This clonotype was seen a handful of times. This rearrangement joins TRBV29-1 to TRBJ1-2, with D possibly matching TRBD1 (5 bases). Trimming removed 5 bases at V and 8 bases at J, with 12 bases between. The CDR3 consists of 11 residues. Germline-derived CDR1 and CDR2 are SQVTM and ANQGSEA. In nucleotides, the CDR3 is TGCAGCGTTAGAGGGGATGTGGGCTACACCTTC. Translation: CSVRGDVGYTF.

The chain carries TRBV2 and TRBJ1-1, with a weak D call TRBD1 (5 bases). The CDR3 has 12 residues. CDR1 SNHLY and CDR2 FYNNEI come from the germline V gene. The chain's CDR3 is CALWGRGPEAFF. The DNA for the CDR3 is TGTGCTCTTTGGGGTCGGGGACCTGAAGCTTTCTTT.